This TCR beta chain was identified during a study of T-cell memory formation after mild COVID-19. On this clonotype: Its antigen remains unidentified.

A single record per CDR3 protein comes from TCRdb applying MiXCR to the 5' RACE reads. This table has fewer than 700,000 distinct CDR3 sequences, less than 25% appearing once. The CDR3 is 13 amino acids. Trimming removed 5 bases at V and 10 bases at J, with 15 bases between. Findings of the study overall: Some clones that responded turned up in pre-infection memory, which suggests that cross-reactive memory joined in.

What was sequenced was PBMCs or a T cell subset sorted from them (not recorded which). The clonotype comes from an adult woman who had mild COVID-19 (a few samples of this study predate the infection). Cell type and time point are not known. This chain uses TRBV12-3 or TRBV12-4 with TRBJ2-1; D may be TRBD1 (6 bases). The CDR3 sequence: CASSSIDRREQFF. CDR3 in DNA: TGTGCCAGCAGTAGTATCGACAGGAGGGAGCAGTTCTTC.